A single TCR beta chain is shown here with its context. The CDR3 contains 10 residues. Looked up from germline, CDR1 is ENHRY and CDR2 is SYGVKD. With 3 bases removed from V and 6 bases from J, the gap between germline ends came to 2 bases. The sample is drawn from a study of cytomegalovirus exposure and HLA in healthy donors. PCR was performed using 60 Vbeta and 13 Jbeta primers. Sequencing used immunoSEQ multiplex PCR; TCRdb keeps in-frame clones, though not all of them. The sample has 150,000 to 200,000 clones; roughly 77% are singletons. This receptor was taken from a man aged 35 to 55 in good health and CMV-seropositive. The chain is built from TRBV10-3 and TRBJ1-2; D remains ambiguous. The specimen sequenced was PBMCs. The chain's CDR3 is CAISDDGYTF. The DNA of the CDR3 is TGTGCCATCAGTGACGATGGCTACACCTTC.